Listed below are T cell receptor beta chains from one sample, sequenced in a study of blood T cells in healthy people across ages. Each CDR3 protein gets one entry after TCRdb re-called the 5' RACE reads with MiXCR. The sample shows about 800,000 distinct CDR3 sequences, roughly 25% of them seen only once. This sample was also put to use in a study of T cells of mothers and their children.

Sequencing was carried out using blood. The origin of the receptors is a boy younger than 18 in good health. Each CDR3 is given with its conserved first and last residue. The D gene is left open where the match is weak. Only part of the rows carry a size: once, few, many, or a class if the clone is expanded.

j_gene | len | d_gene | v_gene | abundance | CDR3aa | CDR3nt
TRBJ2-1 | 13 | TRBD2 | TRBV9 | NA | CASRAGGENEQFF | TGTGCCAGCAGGGCCGGGGGGGAGAATGAGCAGTTCTTC
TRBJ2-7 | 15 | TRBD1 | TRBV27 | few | CASREGQGQAYEQYF | TGTGCCAGCAGAGAGGGACAGGGGCAAGCCTACGAGCAGTACTTC
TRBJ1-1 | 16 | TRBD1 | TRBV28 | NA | CASSLRGQGQNTEAFF | TGTGCCAGCAGTTTGAGGGGACAGGGACAGAACACTGAAGCTTTCTTT
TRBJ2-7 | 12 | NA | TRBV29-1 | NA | CSVVRARGEQYF | TGCAGCGTTGTCAGGGCTCGGGGCGAGCAGTACTTC
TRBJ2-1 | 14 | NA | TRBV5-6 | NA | CASSFWGLDNEQFF | TGTGCCAGTAGCTTTTGGGGGCTGGACAATGAGCAGTTCTTC
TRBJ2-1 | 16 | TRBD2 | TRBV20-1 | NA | CSARDPTSGIYNEQFF | TGCAGTGCTAGAGATCCCACTAGCGGGATCTACAATGAGCAGTTCTTC
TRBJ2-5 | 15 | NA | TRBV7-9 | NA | CASSLSQLNQETQYF | TGTGCCAGCAGCCTTTCACAGCTTAACCAAGAGACCCAGTACTTC
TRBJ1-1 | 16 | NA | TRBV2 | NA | CASSESVGGRNTEAFF | TGTGCCAGCAGTGAGAGCGTGGGGGGGCGGAACACTGAAGCTTTCTTT
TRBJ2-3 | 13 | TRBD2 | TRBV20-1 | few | CSAQRGAIDTQYF | TGCAGTGCCCAGCGGGGGGCCATTGATACGCAGTATTTT
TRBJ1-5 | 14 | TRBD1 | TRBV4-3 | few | CASSQNRGRQPQHF | TGCGCCAGCAGCCAGAACAGGGGGCGTCAGCCCCAGCATTTT
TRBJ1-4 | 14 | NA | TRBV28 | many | CASSFGSTNEKLFF | TGTGCCAGCAGTTTCGGGAGCACTAATGAAAAACTGTTTTTT
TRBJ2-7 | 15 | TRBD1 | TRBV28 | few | CASRPKRGQSDEQYF | TGTGCCAGCAGACCGAAAAGGGGGCAATCAGACGAGCAGTACTTC
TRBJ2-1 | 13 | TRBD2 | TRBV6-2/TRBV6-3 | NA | CAGRTSGDYEQFF | TGTGCCGGAAGGACTAGCGGGGACTATGAGCAGTTCTTC
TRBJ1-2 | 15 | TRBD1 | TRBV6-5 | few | CASSTTGTANYGYTF | TGTGCCAGCAGTACCACCGGGACAGCTAACTATGGCTACACCTTC
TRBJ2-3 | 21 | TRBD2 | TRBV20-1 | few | CSARDRRGLAGGLTSTDTQYF | TGCAGTGCTAGAGATCGAAGGGGACTAGCGGGGGGGCTGACTAGCACAGATACGCAGTATTTT
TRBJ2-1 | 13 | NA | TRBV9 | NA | CASSVSLGNEQFF | TGTGCCAGCAGCGTGAGTCTCGGGAATGAGCAGTTCTTC
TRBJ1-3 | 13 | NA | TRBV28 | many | CASGSLSGNTIYF | TGTGCCAGCGGGAGCCTCTCTGGAAACACCATATATTTT
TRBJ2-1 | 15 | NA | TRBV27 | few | CASSLYGGPDNEQFF | TGTGCCAGCAGTTTATACGGGGGGCCCGACAATGAGCAGTTCTTC
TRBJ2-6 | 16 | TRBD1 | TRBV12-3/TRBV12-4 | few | CASSLDRRSGANVLTF | TGTGCCAGCAGTTTGGACAGGAGGTCTGGGGCCAACGTCCTGACTTTC
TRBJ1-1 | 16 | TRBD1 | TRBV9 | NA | CASSVVRGQMNTEAFF | TGTGCCAGCAGCGTAGTGAGGGGGCAAATGAACACTGAAGCTTTCTTT
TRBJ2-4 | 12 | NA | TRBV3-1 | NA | CASSQEGHIQYF | TGTGCCAGCAGCCAAGAGGGGCACATTCAGTACTTC
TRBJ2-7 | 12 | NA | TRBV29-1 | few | CSVRQSGNEQYF | TGCAGCGTTCGGCAGTCGGGCAACGAGCAGTACTTC
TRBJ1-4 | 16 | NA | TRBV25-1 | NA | CASSEFRAVIGEKLFF | TGTGCCAGCAGTGAATTCAGGGCTGTAATAGGTGAAAAACTGTTTTTT
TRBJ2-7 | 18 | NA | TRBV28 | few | CASSFGGRWDTSSYEQYF | TGTGCCAGCAGTTTTGGGGGAAGATGGGATACGAGCTCCTACGAGCAGTACTTC
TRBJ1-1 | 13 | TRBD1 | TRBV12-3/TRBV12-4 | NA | CASHWTGNTEAFF | TGTGCCAGCCATTGGACAGGAAACACTGAAGCTTTCTTT
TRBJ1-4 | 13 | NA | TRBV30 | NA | CAWTGRFGEKLFF | TGTGCCTGGACAGGACGGTTCGGCGAAAAACTGTTTTTT
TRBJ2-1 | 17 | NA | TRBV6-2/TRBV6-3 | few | CASSYGAGVSSYNEQFF | TGTGCCAGCAGTTACGGGGCCGGGGTGAGCTCCTACAATGAGCAGTTCTTC
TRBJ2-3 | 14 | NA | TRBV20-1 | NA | CSAVTGASIDTQYF | TGCAGTGCTGTAACAGGAGCAAGCATCGATACGCAGTATTTT
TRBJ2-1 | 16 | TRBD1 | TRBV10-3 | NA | CAISAPALTGSSEQFF | TGTGCCATCAGTGCCCCAGCATTGACAGGGAGTTCTGAGCAGTTCTTC
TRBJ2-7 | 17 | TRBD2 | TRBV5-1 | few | CASRRTSGVSTNYEQYF | TGCGCCAGCAGGCGGACTAGCGGGGTATCCACGAACTACGAGCAGTACTTC
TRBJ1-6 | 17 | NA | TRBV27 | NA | CASRPGRQRSYNSPLHF | TGTGCCAGTAGACCGGGACGCCAAAGGAGCTATAATTCACCCCTCCACTTT
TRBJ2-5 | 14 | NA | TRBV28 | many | CASSLWVGQETQYF | TGTGCCAGCAGTTTATGGGTCGGTCAAGAGACCCAGTACTTC
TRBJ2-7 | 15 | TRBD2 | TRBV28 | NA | CASSLFGGGNYEQYF | TGTGCCAGCAGTTTATTCGGCGGGGGGAACTACGAGCAGTACTTC
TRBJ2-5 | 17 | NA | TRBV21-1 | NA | CASSKGLRREGDETQYF | TGTGCCAGCAGCAAAGGCCTTCGGAGGGAGGGCGATGAGACCCAGTACTTC
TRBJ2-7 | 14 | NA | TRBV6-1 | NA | CASSLPEPSYEQYF | TGTGCCAGCAGTCTACCCGAGCCTTCCTACGAGCAGTACTTC
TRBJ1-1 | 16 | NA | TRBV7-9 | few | CASSDDVGGENTEAFF | TGTGCCAGCAGCGATGACGTGGGGGGGGAGAACACTGAAGCTTTCTTT
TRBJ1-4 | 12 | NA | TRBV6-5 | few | CASSYLGEKLFF | TGTGCCAGCAGTTACTTGGGGGAAAAACTGTTTTTT
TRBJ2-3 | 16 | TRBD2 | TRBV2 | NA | CASSPLSGLAGDTQYF | TGTGCCAGCAGTCCACTCTCGGGACTAGCGGGAGATACGCAGTATTTT
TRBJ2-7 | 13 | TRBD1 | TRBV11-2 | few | CASSHGQAYEQYF | TGTGCCAGCAGTCATGGACAGGCCTACGAGCAGTACTTC
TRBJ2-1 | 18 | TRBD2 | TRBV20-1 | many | CSARDWTSGRSSYNEQFF | TGCAGTGCTAGAGATTGGACTAGCGGGAGGAGCTCCTACAATGAGCAGTTCTTC
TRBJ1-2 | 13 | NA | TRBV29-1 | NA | CSAEDRTTFGYTF | TGCAGCGCCGAAGACAGGACTACCTTCGGCTACACCTTC
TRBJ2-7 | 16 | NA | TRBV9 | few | CASSEGEAGGPYEQYF | TGTGCCAGCAGCGAGGGGGAGGCAGGGGGACCTTACGAGCAGTACTTC
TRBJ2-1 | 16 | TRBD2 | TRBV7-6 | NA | CASSLESLAGYNEQFF | TGTGCCAGCAGCTTAGAGTCGCTAGCGGGGTACAATGAGCAGTTCTTC
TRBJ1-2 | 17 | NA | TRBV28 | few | CASSLAGGGGTNYGYTF | TGTGCCAGCAGTTTGGCTGGTGGGGGAGGGACCAACTATGGCTACACCTTC
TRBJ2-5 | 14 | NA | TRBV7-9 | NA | CASSSLARVETQYF | TGTGCCAGCAGCTCCCTGGCCAGGGTAGAGACCCAGTACTTC
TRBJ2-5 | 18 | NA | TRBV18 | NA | CASPPPRDPRAYQETQYF | TGTGCCAGCCCACCGCCCCGGGACCCCAGGGCGTACCAAGAGACCCAGTACTTC
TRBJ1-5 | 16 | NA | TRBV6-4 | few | CASMDPGQGCNQPQHF | TGTGCCAGCATGGACCCTGGGCAGGGTTGCAATCAGCCCCAGCATTTT
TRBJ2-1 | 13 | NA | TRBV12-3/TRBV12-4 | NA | CAINRDPYNEQFF | TGTGCCATCAACAGGGATCCCTACAATGAGCAGTTCTTC
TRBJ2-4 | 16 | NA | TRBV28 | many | CASSLPGQLLKNIQYF | TGTGCCAGCAGCCTCCCAGGACAGCTGCTCAAAAACATTCAGTACTTC
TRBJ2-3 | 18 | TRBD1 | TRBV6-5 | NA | CASSFLQAGTGFPDTQYF | TGTGCCAGCAGTTTCCTCCAGGCCGGGACAGGGTTCCCAGATACGCAGTATTTT
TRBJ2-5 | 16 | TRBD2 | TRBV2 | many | CASSGESGAKQETQYF | TGTGCCAGCAGTGGAGAAAGCGGGGCTAAGCAAGAGACCCAGTACTTC
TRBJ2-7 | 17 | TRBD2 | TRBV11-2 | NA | CASSTRQTSGREYEQYF | TGTGCCAGCAGCACCCGACAGACTAGCGGGAGGGAATACGAGCAGTACTTC
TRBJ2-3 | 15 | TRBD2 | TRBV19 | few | CASSREGVVPDTQYF | TGTGCCAGTAGTCGGGAGGGAGTGGTACCAGATACGCAGTATTTT
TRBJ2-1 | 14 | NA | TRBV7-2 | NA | CASSTQPGYNEQFF | TGTGCCAGCAGCACCCAGCCGGGATACAATGAGCAGTTCTTC
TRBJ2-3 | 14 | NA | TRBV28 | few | CASRGAGSTDTQYF | TGTGCCAGCAGAGGGGCGGGGAGCACAGATACGCAGTATTTT
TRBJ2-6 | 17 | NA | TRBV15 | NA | CATSRDPAGAGANVLTF | TGTGCCACCAGCAGAGATCCCGCCGGGGCAGGGGCCAACGTCCTGACTTTC
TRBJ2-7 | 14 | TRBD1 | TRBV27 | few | CASSLSTGADEQYF | TGTGCCAGCAGTTTATCGACAGGGGCCGACGAGCAGTACTTC